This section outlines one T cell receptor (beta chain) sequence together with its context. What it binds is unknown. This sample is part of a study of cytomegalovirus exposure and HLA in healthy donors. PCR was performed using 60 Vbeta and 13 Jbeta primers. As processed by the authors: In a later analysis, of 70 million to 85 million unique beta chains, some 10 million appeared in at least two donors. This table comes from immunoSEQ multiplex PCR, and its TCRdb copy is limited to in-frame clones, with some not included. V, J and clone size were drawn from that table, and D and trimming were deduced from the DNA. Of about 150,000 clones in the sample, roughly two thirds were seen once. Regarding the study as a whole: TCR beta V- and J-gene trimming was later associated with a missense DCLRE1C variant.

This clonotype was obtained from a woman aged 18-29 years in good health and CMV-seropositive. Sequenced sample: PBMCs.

CDR3 in DNA: TGTGCCAGCAGTTACTCGACTAGCTCCTACGAGCAGTACTTC. Translation: CASSYSTSSYEQYF. The genes are TRBV6-5 and TRBJ2-7, with D possibly TRBD2 on 6 matching bases. The germline V gene encodes CDR1 MNHEY and CDR2 SVGAGI. Trimming stripped 0 bases from V and 0 bases from J, with 6 bases between. The CDR3 runs 14 residues.